The 17 T cell receptor beta chains reported below all come from one sample, sequenced in a study of T cell clonality in common variable immunodeficiency. Clones were sequenced by immunoSEQ multiplex PCR, and TCRdb holds only the in-frame ones, with some missing. This sample has about 31,000 clones, each found more than once. Study conclusions and caveats: Reportedly, TCR beta sequences from common variable immunodeficiency showed fewer deletions and N-nucleotide insertions.

Their specific antigens are unknown. The sequencing input was peripheral blood mononuclear cells. The receptors were sampled from a human donor with common variable immunodeficiency.

By its share, this clone is medium-sized. The CDR3 end falls 3 residues outside the read, so it is completed with the germline J gene. J is TRBJ1-1 and V is TRBV5-4, with D possibly matching TRBD1 (5 bases). Germline V gene data show CDR1 as SGHNT and CDR2 as YYREEE (reference sequence). V lost 0 bases, J lost 6 bases, and 12 bases lay in between. The length of the CDR3 is 14 residues. CDR3 amino acids: CASSLDRRTPEAFF. The part of the CDR3 DNA that was read is TGTGCCAGCAGCTTGGACAGGAGGACCCCTGAA.

This clone was detected ten times or more. The read ends 3 residues early relative to the CDR3; the germline J gene fills the gap. The chain has TRBV7-3 and TRBJ2-3, with 12 bases matching TRBD2. From germline, CDR1 is SGHTA and CDR2 FQGTGA. The V segment lost 4 bases and the J segment 2 bases; nucleotides outside the gene matches: 4. This CDR3 is built from 16 residues. The CDR3 loop is CASSSGLAGPTDTQYF. The DNA read from the CDR3 is TGTGCCAGCAGCTCCGGACTAGCGGGACCCACAGATACG.

About this clone itself: The CDR3 goes on 3 residues after the read ends, and that part is filled in from the germline J gene. The chain has TRBV20-1 and TRBJ2-7; TRBD2 matches at 11 bases. Germline V gene data show CDR1 as DFQATT and CDR2 as SNEGSKA (reference sequence). CDR3 length equals 17 residues. V lost 2 bases and J lost 0; bases outside the gene matches: 9. The chain's CDR3 is CSARTRLAGRISYEQYF. The DNA read from the CDR3 is TGCAGTGCTAGAACGAGACTAGCGGGGCGAATCTCCTACGAG.

In its sample, this clone was seen many times. The read ends 3 residues before the CDR3 terminus; that terminus is restored from the germline J gene. This specimen includes other DNA sequences encoding the same CDR3. The chain links TRBV4-2 to TRBJ1-1, with D possibly TRBD1 on 5 matching bases. Trimming cost V 3 bases and J 3 bases, with 14 bases left between them. The CDR3 has 15 amino acids. Germline-derived CDR1 and CDR2 are LGHNA and YNFKEQ. CDR3: CASSQEEWGDTEAFF. CDR3 DNA, as far as it was read: TGTGCCAGCAGCCAGGAAGAATGGGGGGACACTGAA.

This clone has ten or more counts. The observed sequence ends 3 residues before the CDR3 terminus, with the missing tail filled in from the germline J gene. The V and J genes are TRBV7-3 and TRBJ1-2; D uncertain. V lost 1 base and J 1 base, leaving 7 bases between the germline ends. Germline CDR1 is SGHTA and CDR2 is FQGTGA. The CDR3 totals 14 residues. CDR3 DNA (partial): TGTGCCAGCAGCTTAATCGGACTTAACTATGGC. It codes for CASSLIGLNYG. The complete CDR3 sequence is CASSLIGLNYGYTF. The full variable domain, in which reference TRBV7-3 and TRBJ1-2 provide the parts outside the CDR3, is GAGVSQTPSNKVTEKGKYVELRCDPISGHTALYWYRQSLGQGPEFLIYFQGTGAADDSGLPNDRFFAVRPEGSVSTLKIQRTERGDSAVYLCASSLIGLNYGYTFGSGTRLTVV.

This clone was seen ten or more times. Read data end 3 residues before the CDR3 end; the end is taken from the germline J gene. The chain has TRBV7-9 and TRBJ2-3, with unresolved D. This CDR3 region has 14 residues. Trimming took off 1 base at V and 0 bases at J, with 5 bases between the two ends. Germline V gives CDR1 SEHNR, CDR2 FQNEAQ (reference sequence). The CDR3 is CASSLDGSTDTQYF. The DNA read from the CDR3 is TGTGCCAGCAGCTTAGACGGTAGCACAGATACG.

This clone was seen many times. The read ends 3 residues early relative to the CDR3; the germline J gene fills the gap. This chain links TRBV7-2 with TRBJ2-2; TRBD2 is a possible D gene (5 bases). Trimming removed 6 bases from V and 4 bases from J, with 12 bases in between. The CDR3 spans 14 residues. Germline V gene sequence: CDR1 SGHTA, CDR2 FQGNSA. The CDR3: CASRLRSGTGELFF. The part of the CDR3 DNA that was read is TGTGCCAGCAGGTTGAGGAGCGGCACCGGGGAG.

Of note for this clone: The read ends 3 residues early relative to the CDR3; the germline J gene fills the gap. V and J are TRBV19 and TRBJ1-1; D is uncertain. Trimming took off 11 bases at V and 1 base at J, with 8 bases between the two ends. Germline-derived CDR1 and CDR2 are LNHDA and SQIVND (reference sequence). The CDR3 is 11 residues long. The CDR3 bases that were read are TGTGCCTGTCAGGAGAACACTGAA. This sequence encodes CACQENTE. Given in full, the CDR3 is CACQENTEAFF.

This clone was seen repeatedly, ten times or more. The read finishes 3 residues shy of the CDR3 end, and the germline J gene is used to complete it. The chain combines TRBV5-6 with TRBJ2-7; D may be TRBD1 (6 bases). Germline lookup yields CDR1 SGHDT and CDR2 YYEEEE. The CDR3 contains 15 residues. The V end was cut by 2 bases, the J end by 1 base, with 13 bases between. This CDR3 is CASSFPGASSYEQYF. The sequenced part of the CDR3 DNA is TGTGCCAGCAGCTTTCCAGGGGCTTCTTCCTACGAG.

This clone was observed at least ten times. The read ends 3 residues before the CDR3 terminus; that terminus is restored from the germline J gene. The gene calls are TRBV12-3 or TRBV12-4 and TRBJ1-2; 7 positions match TRBD1. The CDR3 runs 15 residues. V was pared by 6 bases and J by 0 bases, with 7 bases of the junction left unmatched. CDR3 DNA (partial): TGTGCCAGCAGGGGTACCGGGACAGCTAACTATGGC. The encoded protein is CASRGTGTANYG. In full, the CDR3 reads CASRGTGTANYGYTF.

This clone was seen many times. The read terminates 3 residues before the CDR3 end, so the remaining end is supplied by the germline J gene. The chain recombines TRBV7-8 with TRBJ1-2, with 7 bases lining up with TRBD1. Per the germline V gene, CDR1 is SGHVS and CDR2 is FQNEAQ. Trimming removed 1 base from V and 3 bases from J; junction bases left unmatched: 8. CDR3 size: 16 residues. The DNA read from the CDR3 is TGTGCCAGCAGCTTAGTACCCGGGACAGCGGACTATGGC. This codes for CASSLVPGTADYG. The full CDR3 protein is CASSLVPGTADYGYTF.

This clone was found many times. This CDR3 reads CASSLGASDQPQHF. The part of the CDR3 DNA that was read is TGTGCCAGCAGCCTGGGGGCTTCAGATCAGCCC. This rearrangement joins TRBV7-8 to TRBJ1-5, with a weak D call TRBD1 (6 bases). The observed sequence ends 3 residues before the CDR3 terminus, with the missing tail filled in from the germline J gene. This CDR3 comprises 14 residues. V lost 5 bases, J lost 5 bases, and 13 bases lay in between. CDR1 SGHVS and CDR2 FQNEAQ come from the germline V gene.

This clone counts as medium-sized. From the germline J gene comes the end of the CDR3, since the read stops 3 residues before it. The chain combines TRBV5-5 with TRBJ1-6; 10 bases line up with TRBD1. The CDR3 is 12 residues long. The V gene's germline CDR1 is SGHKS and CDR2 YYEKEE (reference sequence). The sequenced CDR3 bases are TGTGCCAGCAGCGCAGGACAGGGGGCC. Translating gives CASSAGQGA. The whole CDR3 sequence is CASSAGQGALHF.

This clone showed up many times. The read is 3 residues too short to cover the CDR3 end, so that end is filled in from the germline J gene. The chain employs TRBV10-3 and TRBJ2-3; maybe TRBD2 (5 bases). Per germline, CDR1 ENHRY and CDR2 SYGVKD. The CDR3 is 14 amino acids. Trimming took off 8 bases at V and 1 base at J, with 13 bases between the two ends. The CDR3 is CAIPSGVGTDTQYF. The DNA read from the CDR3 is TGTGCCATCCCGAGCGGAGTGGGCACAGATACG.

This clone was seen a handful of times. The CDR3 is cut off 3 residues early in the read; its end comes from the germline J gene. This rearrangement joins TRBV5-1 to TRBJ2-7, with D unclear. The length of the CDR3 is 14 residues. The germline gives CDR1 SGHRS, CDR2 YFSETQ. V was trimmed by 4 bases and J by 6 bases, leaving 17 bases between them. The CDR3 sequence is CASSSAPPVSEQYF. The part of the CDR3 DNA that was read is TGCGCCAGCAGCAGCGCTCCGCCGGTAAGCGAG. Based on the CDR3 plus reference TRBV5-1 and TRBJ2-7, the full variable domain is KAGVTQTPRYLIKTRGQQVTLSCSPISGHRSVSWYQQTPGQGLQFLFEYFSETQRNKGNFPGRFSGRQFSNSRSEMNVSTLELGDSALYLCASSSAPPVSEQYFGPGTRLTVT.

This clone occurred a few times. The read falls 3 residues short of the CDR3 end, and the missing part is taken from the germline J gene. The chain is built from TRBV11-3 and TRBJ1-5; D not certain. CDR1 is SGHNT, CDR2 YENEEA, per germline. This CDR3 is built from 13 residues. V was cut by 4 bases and J by 0 bases, with 4 bases left in between. CDR3 region: CASSSGSNQPQHF. CDR3 DNA (partial): TGTGCCAGCAGCTCCGGTAGCAATCAGCCC.

This clone was found many times. The read terminates 3 residues before the CDR3 end, so the remaining end is supplied by the germline J gene. This chain joins TRBV18 and TRBJ2-7; a weak D match, TRBD2 (6 bases). Germline CDR1 KGHSH, CDR2 LQKENI. This CDR3 comprises 15 residues. V was pared by 2 bases and J by 3 bases, with 14 bases between. The CDR3 protein is CASSPSRRGIYEQYF. Incomplete CDR3 DNA: TGTGCCAGCTCACCATCCAGGCGGGGTATCTACGAG. Looking up the rest from reference TRBV18 and TRBJ2-7 gives the full variable domain: NAGVMQNPRHLVRRRGQEARLRCSPMKGHSHVYWYRQLPEEGLKFMVYLQKENIIDESGMPKERFSAEFPKEGPSILRIQQVVRGDSAAYFCASSPSRRGIYEQYFGPGTRLTVT.